This passage covers 7 T cell receptor beta chains from one sample sequenced in a study of control samples from healthy donors and cancer patients. Clones were read by immunoSEQ multiplex PCR, and TCRdb kept only the in-frame ones, dropping some. The profile covers 100,000 to 150,000 clones, with roughly 87% appearing a single time and 1.5% to 2% taken by the ten largest. Input material: blood. The receptor set was obtained from a man between 18 and 29 years old in good health.

This rearrangement joins TRBV9 to TRBJ1-4; a weak D match, TRBD1 (5 bases). Germline CDR1 is SGDLS and CDR2 is YYNGEE. This CDR3 has 14 amino acids. V was shortened by 4 bases and J by 13 bases, with 20 bases between the two germline ends. The CDR3 here is CASSPEGAGRLLFF. The CDR3 region has the DNA TGTGCCAGCAGCCCCGAAGGCGCAGGGAGGCTACTGTTTTTT.

This chain uses TRBV9 with TRBJ1-1, with TRBD1 identical over 9 bases. In germline, CDR1 is SGDLS, CDR2 YYNGEE. J lost 5 bases, V lost 2 bases, and 1 base had no gene match. The length of the CDR3 is 13 residues. The CDR3 protein is CASSVTGGTEAFF. CDR3 DNA sequence: TGTGCCAGCAGCGTGACAGGGGGGACTGAAGCTTTCTTT.

V and J are TRBV6-5 and TRBJ1-5, with unresolved D. The CDR3 totals 12 residues. Germline CDR1 is MNHEY and CDR2 is SVGAGI. CDR3 loop: CASRRVNQPQHF. DNA for the CDR3: TGTGCAAGTCGTCGGGTCAATCAGCCCCAGCATTTT.

This clone was seen only once. The chain is built from TRBV7-9 and TRBJ2-1; D is undetermined. V was shortened by 11 bases and J by 1 base, with 21 bases between the two germline ends. Germline assignment: CDR1 SEHNR and CDR2 FQNEAQ (reference sequence). The CDR3 sequence is 16 residues long. The CDR3 DNA sequence: TGTGCCTGTCTTTCGGCGCTGGTTAAGTCCTACAATGAGCAGTTCTTC. Encoded protein: CACLSALVKSYNEQFF.

This clone appeared a few times. This rearrangement joins TRBV19 to TRBJ2-7; no clear D. Between the trimmed V and J ends, which lost 1 base and 0 bases, there was a span of 13 bases. The CDR3 contains 16 residues. The germline V gene has CDR1 LNHDA and CDR2 SQIVND (reference sequence). The CDR3 coding sequence is TGTGCCAGTAGTATAGTTGGCGGACCGAGCTCCTACGAGCAGTACTTC. Its protein product is CASSIVGGPSSYEQYF.

This rearrangement joins TRBV6-2 or TRBV6-3 to TRBJ2-2; D perhaps matches TRBD1 (5 bases). V was pared by 4 bases and J by 4 bases, with 13 bases between. Germline assignment: CDR1 MNHEY and CDR2 SVGEGT. This CDR3 has 15 residues. The CDR3 DNA reads TGTGCCAGCAGTTTAGGACAATTACCCACCGGGGAGCTGTTTTTT. Its translation is CASSLGQLPTGELFF.

The sample holds one count of this clone. The genes are TRBV5-5 and TRBJ2-5; D might be TRBD2 (7 bases). Trimming stripped 0 bases from V and 5 bases from J, with 14 bases between. There are 15 residues in the CDR3. The germline V gene encodes CDR1 SGHKS and CDR2 YYEKEE (reference sequence). CDR3 amino acids: CASSLEGGIVETQYF. DNA of the CDR3: TGTGCCAGCAGCTTGGAGGGGGGGATCGTGGAGACCCAGTACTTC.